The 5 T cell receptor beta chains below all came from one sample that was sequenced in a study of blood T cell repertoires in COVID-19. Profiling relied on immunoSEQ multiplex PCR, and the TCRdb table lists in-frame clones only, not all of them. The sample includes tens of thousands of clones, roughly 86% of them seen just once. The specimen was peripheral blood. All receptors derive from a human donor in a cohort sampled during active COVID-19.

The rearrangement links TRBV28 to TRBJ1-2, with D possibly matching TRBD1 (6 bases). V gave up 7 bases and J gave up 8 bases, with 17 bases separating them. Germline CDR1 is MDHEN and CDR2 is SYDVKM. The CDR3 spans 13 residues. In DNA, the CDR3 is TGTGCCAGCACCGGACGCAGGGGCAGCGGCTACACCTTC. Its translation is CASTGRRGSGYTF.

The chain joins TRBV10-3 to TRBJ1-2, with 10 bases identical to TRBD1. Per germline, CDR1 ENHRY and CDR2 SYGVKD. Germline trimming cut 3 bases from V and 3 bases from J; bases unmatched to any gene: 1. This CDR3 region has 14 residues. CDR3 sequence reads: CAISDGTGDYGYTF. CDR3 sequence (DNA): TGTGCCATCAGTGACGGGACAGGGGACTATGGCTACACCTTC.

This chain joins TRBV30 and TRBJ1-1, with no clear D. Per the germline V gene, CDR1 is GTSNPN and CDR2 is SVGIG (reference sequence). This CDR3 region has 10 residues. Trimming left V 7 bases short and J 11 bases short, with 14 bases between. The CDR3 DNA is TGTGCCTCAGAATGGGAGCCCGCTTTCTTT. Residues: CASEWEPAFF.

As DNA, the CDR3 is TGTGCCAGCAGCTTAGGGGCGAGAGGGGAAAAACTGTTTTTT. Its protein is CASSLGARGEKLFF. This chain uses TRBV7-8 with TRBJ1-4; D unclear. CDR1 and CDR2 (germline): SGHVS, FQNEAQ. V shed 1 base and J shed 8 bases, with 11 bases lying between them. This CDR3 has 14 amino acids.

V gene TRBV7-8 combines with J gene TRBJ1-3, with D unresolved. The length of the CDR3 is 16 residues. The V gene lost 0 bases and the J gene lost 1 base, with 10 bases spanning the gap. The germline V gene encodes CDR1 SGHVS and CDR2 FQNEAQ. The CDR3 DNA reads TGTGCCAGCAGCTTAGCGAGGGCCCCATCTGGAAACACCATATATTTT. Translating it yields CASSLARAPSGNTIYF.